Shown below are 3 T cell receptor beta chains from a single sample sequenced in a study of cytomegalovirus exposure and HLA in healthy donors. The PCR used 60 Vbeta and 13 Jbeta primers. Sequenced by immunoSEQ multiplex PCR; TCRdb stores in-frame clones only, minus some. In the table there are around 140,000 clones, more than 60% of which are singletons. Sequencing used PBMCs. These receptors were taken from a man between 40 and 49 years old in good health and CMV-seronegative.

The chain is built from TRBV18 and TRBJ1-5; no clear D. Germline values: CDR1 KGHSH, CDR2 LQKENI. V gave up 3 bases and J gave up 0 bases, with 12 bases separating them. The CDR3 sequence is 16 residues long. The CDR3 DNA follows: TGTGCCAGCTCACCTACGATGAGGGATAGCAATCAGCCCCAGCATTTT. It specifies CASSPTMRDSNQPQHF.

V is TRBV7-3 and J is TRBJ1-6; possibly TRBD1 for D (6 bases). The CDR3 sequence is 15 residues long. Germline lookup yields CDR1 SGHTA and CDR2 FQGTGA. With 0 bases removed from V and 8 bases from J, the gap between germline ends came to 11 bases. DNA for the CDR3: TGTGCCAGCAGCTTAACTCAGTACAGGGATTCACCCCTCCACTTT. It translates to CASSLTQYRDSPLHF.

The rearrangement uses TRBV5-5 and TRBJ2-3, with 8 positions matching TRBD1. V was pared by 5 bases and J by 6 bases, with 11 bases of the junction left unmatched. Looked up from germline, CDR1 is SGHKS and CDR2 is YYEKEE (reference sequence). This CDR3 has 15 residues. The CDR3 sequence: CASSWTGLIVDTQYF. For the CDR3, the DNA is TGTGCCAGCAGTTGGACAGGGCTAATTGTGGATACGCAGTATTTT.